This TCR beta chain derives from a study of blood T cell dynamics during melanoma immunotherapy. This clone was picked up a small number of times. Generated by immunoSEQ multiplex PCR, the TCRdb table keeps only in-frame clones and is missing some. The profile covers about 16,000 clones, with around 88% appearing a single time and 7.8% taken by the ten largest. Time point noted: week 3, after first cycle of checkpoint inhibitor. Disease control meant complete response, partial response or stable disease at 12 weeks. This receptor was identified in a human donor with melanoma. Sample: blood, taken from a patient treated with checkpoint blockade.

The CDR3 nucleotides read TGTGCCAGCAGTGACAGGACAACCATTTCTGGAAACACCATATATTTT. Translated: CASSDRTTISGNTIYF. The chain carries TRBV2 and TRBJ1-3; D perhaps matches TRBD1 (5 bases). V lost 3 bases to trimming and J lost 1 base, with 13 bases between them. Germline CDR1 reads SNHLY; CDR2 reads FYNNEI. The CDR3 spans 16 residues.